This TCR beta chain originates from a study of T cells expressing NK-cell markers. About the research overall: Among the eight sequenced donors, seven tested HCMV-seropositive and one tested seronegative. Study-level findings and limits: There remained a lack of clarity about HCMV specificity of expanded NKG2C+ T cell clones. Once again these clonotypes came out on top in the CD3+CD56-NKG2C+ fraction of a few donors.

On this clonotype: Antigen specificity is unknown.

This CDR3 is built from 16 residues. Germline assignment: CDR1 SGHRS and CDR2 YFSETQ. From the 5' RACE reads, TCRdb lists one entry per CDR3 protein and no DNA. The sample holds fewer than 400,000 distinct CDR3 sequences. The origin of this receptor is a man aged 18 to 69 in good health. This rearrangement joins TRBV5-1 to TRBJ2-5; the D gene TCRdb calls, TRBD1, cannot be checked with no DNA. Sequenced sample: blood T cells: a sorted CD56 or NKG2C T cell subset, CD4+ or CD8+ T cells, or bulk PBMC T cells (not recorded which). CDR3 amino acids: CASSLQRTGGRETQYF.